The following is a TCR beta chain sequence with its context. This clonotype was seen only a few times. No antigen is known for it. No per-base quality is available; no much larger clone lies one base away. The data stem from a study of T-cell reconstitution after alpha-beta-depleted transplantation in children (dated by TCRdb to 2016 to 2018). With regard to the full study: Using TCR repertoire profiling, the study quantitatively followed how T-cell immune reconstitution unfolded in children after TCRalphabeta/CD19-depleted allogeneic hematopoietic cell transplantation.

To prepare the library, PCR was applied. The sequencer listed for this sample is Illumina HiSeq 2500. TCR libraries were prepared with molecular barcoding, using unique molecular identifiers to normalize TCRbeta repertoire quantification. The raw public reads went through TCRdb reprocessing: fastp at Q25, MiXCR clone calling, in-frame beta chains kept. Every CDR3 protein is listed once, alongside the most common genes and DNA of its rows. The sample table lists about 400,000 distinct CDR3 sequences, 16% of them with a count of one. The ten largest make up over 25% of the sample. Results the study describes overall, beyond this receptor: Over the following months the frequencies of hyperexpanded clones went down, and after one year T-cell counts and TCRbeta diversity were mostly credited to newly produced T cells. The apparently early alphabetaT-cell count recovery about two months after transplant was reportedly dependent on only several hundred rapidly expanded clones derived from non-depleted graft cells. The high TCRbeta diversity at day 60 in some patients was ascribed to recipient T cells and intrathymic progenitors that had survived conditioning.

The treatment or condition label for this specimen denotes: allogeneic hematopoietic cell transplantation with graft depleted of TCRalphabeta T cells and CD19 B cells. The children who served as transplant recipients had been given grafts of TCRalphabeta/CD19-depleted allogeneic hematopoietic cells. The germline V gene encodes CDR1 MNHEY and CDR2 SVGAGI. The CDR3 runs 14 amino acids, cysteine and phenylalanine included. This entry keeps only the CDR3 DNA: 42 bases, framed from base 1. The V and J ends are trimmed by 3 bases and 4 bases, leaving 9 bases between them. Rearrangement joined TRBV6-5 to TRBJ1-4; TRBD1 is a weak D gene call, 5 bases matching. Specimen: PBMCs, mostly from graft donor cells, collected 360 days after TCRalphabeta/CD19-depleted stem cell transplant. The clonotype comes from a boy under two years old who had a stem cell transplant for Wiskott-Aldrich syndrome, so the T cells may come from the graft donor. Here the CDR3 is given as CASSYSQGNEKLFF. The DNA sequence is as follows: TGTGCCAGCAGTTATAGCCAGGGTAATGAAAAACTGTTTTTT.